This T cell receptor (beta chain) was identified during a study of blood T cell repertoires in COVID-19 (TCRdb year 2020). At the level of the whole study: Samples covering the acute and convalescent phases of COVID-19 were provided by collaborators in the United States, Italy and Spain. A freely available public database, intended as a resource for researchers studying the immune response to SARS-CoV-2, is where the repertoires were released. Where available, HLA class I and class II types were taken from metadata supplied by the sample provider and were not determined by assay-based typing. The dataset comprised deeply sampled blood TCRbeta repertoires from subjects exposed to, actively infected with, or recovered from COVID-19. The prospective study material was composed of cDNA or gDNA derived from T cells, B-cell-depleted T cells, or PBMCs. The samples were drawn from the first 160 participants of the ongoing ImmuneRACE study and from 950 to 1,500 subjects provided by 6 global collaborators. A de-identified subject ID, COVID-19 status, age in years and sex were almost always included in the sample metadata. Paper-wide results and their limitations: How much clinical and demographic metadata was included differed by source and by participant, and the metadata was provided uncurated.

V and J are truncated by 1 base and 2 bases respectively, leaving an intervening sequence of 9 bases. Reading the germline V gene (reference sequence) gives CDR1 LGHDT and CDR2 YNNKEL. From its cysteine to its phenylalanine, the CDR3 spans 15 amino acids. Just the 45-base CDR3 DNA is kept, in frame starting at base 1. Each collaborating institution followed its own protocols to collect whole blood in K2EDTA tubes. For TCRbeta analysis, collaborators shipped samples in one of three forms: frozen whole blood, isolated PBMCs, or DNA extracted from either of those sample types. TCRbeta CDR3 regions were amplified from genomic DNA by means of the immunoSEQ Assay, a bias-controlled multiplex PCR. From the authors' description of their analysis: The number of nucleated cells in each sample was estimated from the amplification of reference gene primers within the assay. To quantify the absolute abundance of each unique TCRbeta CDR3 rearrangement, sequence reads were collapsed and filtered. For each sample, productive Simpson clonality was calculated as the square root of Simpson's diversity index across productive rearrangements. TCRdb re-hosts the immuneACCESS table, in-frame sequences only. Its copies lack some clones; in the studies checked, an unresolved V gene accounts for under half of them, and the cause for the rest is not known. Clone size and V and J calls were adopted from that table, with D and trimming inferred from the DNA. This sample gives over 90,000 clones in total; more than 70% of them show up just once. Together, the top ten hold approximately 12% of the sample.

On this clone: The target of this receptor is not known. Qualities for individual bases were not recorded, and no much larger clone is one base off.

Sequenced: peripheral blood. The TCR sequence derives from an older woman in a cohort sampled during active or convalescent COVID-19. The chain links TRBV3-1 (or the pseudogene TRBV3-2) with TRBJ1-5, and TRBD1 may be the D gene, going by 6 matching bases. Read as DNA, the sequence is TGTGCCAGCAGCCAAGCTGGGGGCGGCAATCAGCCCCAGCATTTT. This translates into CASSQAGGGNQPQHF.